A selection of T cell receptor beta chains follows, all from one sample in a study of cytomegalovirus exposure and HLA in healthy donors. Profiling relied on immunoSEQ multiplex PCR, and the TCRdb table lists in-frame clones only, not all of them. The table has over 150,000 clones, around four fifths seen once; the top ten hold around 1.3%. The sample consisted of PBMCs. Receptors originate from a woman between 45 and 60 years old in good health and CMV-seronegative. CDR3s include the opening cysteine and the closing phenylalanine or tryptophan. The order of the fields is J gene, D gene, V gene, clone size, CDR3 protein, CDR3 DNA. D genes are given only for firm matches. Size values are once, few and many counts, or a class for expanded clones, and some rows have none.

TRBJ1-2 - TRBV28 once CASSLWGERYYGYTF TGTGCCAGCAGTTTGTGGGGAGAACGATACTATGGCTACACCTTC
TRBJ2-1 TRBD2 TRBV27 - CASSPGTSGVNEQFF TGTGCCAGCAGTCCAGGGACTAGCGGGGTCAATGAGCAGTTCTTC
TRBJ2-7 - TRBV18 - CASSPQRAYEQYF TGTGCCAGCTCACCGCAACGGGCCTACGAGCAGTACTTC
TRBJ2-7 - TRBV28 - CASSPGTSYEQYF TGTGCCAGCAGCCCCGGGACAAGCTACGAGCAGTACTTC
TRBJ2-3 - TRBV7-3 - CASSRLVTDTQYF TGTGCCAGCAGCCGACTAGTCACAGATACGCAGTATTTT
TRBJ1-4 TRBD1 TRBV5-1 - CASSLTGGEEKLFF TGCGCCAGCAGCTTGACAGGGGGTGAGGAAAAACTGTTTTTT
TRBJ2-6 - TRBV19 - CASSIVASGANVLTF TGTGCCAGTAGTATAGTGGCCTCTGGGGCCAACGTCCTGACTTTC
TRBJ2-3 - TRBV7-9 - CASSLASGRADTQYF TGTGCCAGCAGCTTAGCTTCCGGCAGGGCGGATACGCAGTATTTT
TRBJ1-5 TRBD1 TRBV6-4 - CASSDSNPRAIPPSDRGPCQPQHF TGTGCCAGCAGTGACTCGAATCCCCGAGCGATTCCCCCCTCCGACAGGGGGCCGTGTCAGCCCCAGCATTTT
TRBJ2-7 - TRBV6-1 - CASSRTPEQYF TGTGCCAGCAGTCGTACTCCCGAGCAGTACTTC
TRBJ2-2 - TRBV28 - CASSLEGVGTGELFF TGTGCCAGCAGTTTAGAGGGAGTAGGCACCGGGGAGCTGTTTTTT
TRBJ1-5 - TRBV15 - CATSRELGLGNQPQHF TGTGCCACCAGCAGGGAGCTCGGCCTCGGTAATCAGCCCCAGCATTTT
TRBJ1-6 TRBD1 TRBV5-1 - CASSPRQGDSPLHF TGCGCCAGCAGCCCCCGACAGGGCGATTCACCCCTCCACTTT
TRBJ1-5 - TRBV19 few CASSIRRGTNQPQHF TGTGCCAGTAGTATTAGAAGAGGGACAAATCAGCCCCAGCATTTT
TRBJ1-1 TRBD1 TRBV9 - CASTQGTVNTEAFF TGTGCCAGCACCCAGGGGACAGTTAACACTGAAGCTTTCTTT